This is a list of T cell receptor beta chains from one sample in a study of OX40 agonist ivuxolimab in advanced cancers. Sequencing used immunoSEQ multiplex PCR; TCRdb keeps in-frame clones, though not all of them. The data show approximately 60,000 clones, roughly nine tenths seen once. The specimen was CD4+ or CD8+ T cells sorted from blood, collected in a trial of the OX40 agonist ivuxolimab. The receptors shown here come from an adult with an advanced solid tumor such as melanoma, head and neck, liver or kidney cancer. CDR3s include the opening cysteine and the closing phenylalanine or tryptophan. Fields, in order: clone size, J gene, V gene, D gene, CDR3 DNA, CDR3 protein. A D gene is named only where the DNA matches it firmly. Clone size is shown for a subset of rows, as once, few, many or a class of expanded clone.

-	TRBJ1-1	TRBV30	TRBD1	TGTGCCTGGAGCCGACAGGGGAACACTGAAGCTTTCTTT	CAWSRQGNTEAFF
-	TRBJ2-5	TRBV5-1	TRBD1	TGCGCCAGCGGCGGACAGGGGAGGGAGACCCAGTACTTC	CASGGQGRETQYF
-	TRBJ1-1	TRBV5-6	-	TGTGCCAGCAACCCGGGACAAATGAACACTGAAGCTTTCTTT	CASNPGQMNTEAFF
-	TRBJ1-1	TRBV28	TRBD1	TGTGCCTCGACAGGGGGCCGGGTCACTGAAGCTTTCTTT	CASTGGRVTEAFF
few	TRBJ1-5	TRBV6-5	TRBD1	TGTGCCAGCAGCCAAGGGGGCCGAAATCAGCCCCAGCATTTT	CASSQGGRNQPQHF
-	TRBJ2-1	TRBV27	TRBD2	TGTGCCAGCAGTCCCAGCGGGAGAGTGGGTGAGCAGTTCTTC	CASSPSGRVGEQFF
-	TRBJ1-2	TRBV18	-	TGTGCCAGCTCACCCCAGGGTCCGAACTATGGCTACACCTTC	CASSPQGPNYGYTF
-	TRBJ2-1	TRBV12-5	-	TGTGCTAGTGGTTTAGGGACCCCTAAGCTAAATGAGCAGTTCTTC	CASGLGTPKLNEQFF
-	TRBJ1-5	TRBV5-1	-	TGCGCCAGCAGCTTGGCCGGGGTTAGTAATCAGCCCCAGCATTTT	CASSLAGVSNQPQHF
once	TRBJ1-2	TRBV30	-	TGTGCCTGGAGGGGTACCGACTATGGCTACACCTTC	CAWRGTDYGYTF
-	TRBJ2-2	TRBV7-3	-	TGTGCCAGCAGCCCCCAGGCGAACACCGGGGAGCTGTTTTTT	CASSPQANTGELFF
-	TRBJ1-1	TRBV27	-	TGTGCCAGCAGCTCGGGACGGGCGAACACTGAAGCTTTCTTT	CASSSGRANTEAFF
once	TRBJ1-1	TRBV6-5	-	TGTGCCAGCAGTGAAACGGCGACGGCCCTACTCGCTTTCTTT	CASSETATALLAFF
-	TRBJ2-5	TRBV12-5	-	TGTGCTAGTGCCACTATAATCGGGGAGACCCAGTACTTC	CASATIIGETQYF
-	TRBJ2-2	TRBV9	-	TGTGCCAGCAGCCCTTATAGTTCGAACACCGGGGAGCTGTTTTTT	CASSPYSSNTGELFF
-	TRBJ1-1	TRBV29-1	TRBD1	TGCAGCGTCGTCACAGGGGATTTGTACACTGAAGCTTTCTTT	CSVVTGDLYTEAFF
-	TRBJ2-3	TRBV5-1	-	TGCGCCAGCGGAGTTACGGGGACAACGCAGTATTTT	CASGVTGTTQYF
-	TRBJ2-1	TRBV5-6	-	TGTGCCAGCAGCCGCCCAGCGAGCTCCTACAATGAGCAGTTCTTC	CASSRPASSYNEQFF
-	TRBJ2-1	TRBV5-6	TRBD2	TGTGCCAGCAGCCCAGACTGGCGGGAGACCCACAATGAGCAGTTCTTC	CASSPDWRETHNEQFF
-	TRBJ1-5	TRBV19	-	TGTGCCAGCGTAGGCAGAGGCAATCAGCCCCAGCATTTT	CASVGRGNQPQHF
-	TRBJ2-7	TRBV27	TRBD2	TGTGCCAGCAGTCCGACCGTAGCGGGCCAAGGTTACGAGCAGTACTTC	CASSPTVAGQGYEQYF
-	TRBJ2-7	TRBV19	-	TGTGCCAGTAGCCCGGACGGAAACTACGAGCAGTACTTC	CASSPDGNYEQYF
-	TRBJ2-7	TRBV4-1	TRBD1	TGCGCCAGCAGCCAAGGCGCTCAGGGGGCTGGCGAGCAGTACTTC	CASSQGAQGAGEQYF
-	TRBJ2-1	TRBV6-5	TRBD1	TGTGCCAGCAGCCCCGGACAGGGGGTTAACAATGAGCAGTTCTTC	CASSPGQGVNNEQFF
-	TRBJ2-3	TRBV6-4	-	TGTGCCAGCAGTGACTCTAGCGGAGCAGGGGCAGATACGCAGTATTTT	CASSDSSGAGADTQYF
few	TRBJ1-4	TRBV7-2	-	TGTGCCAGCGGTCCCCGGGGGGGAGAAAAACTGTTTTTT	CASGPRGGEKLFF
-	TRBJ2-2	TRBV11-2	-	TGTGCCAGCAGCTACACAAGCGGGAACACCGGGGAGCTGTTTTTT	CASSYTSGNTGELFF
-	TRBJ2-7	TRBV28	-	TGTGCCAGCACCTACGCCAAGGTGGTCGGCAAGTACGAGCAGTACTTC	CASTYAKVVGKYEQYF
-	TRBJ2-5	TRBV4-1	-	TGCGCCAGCAGCCAAGTAGATACGGGATACCAAGAGACCCAGTACTTC	CASSQVDTGYQETQYF
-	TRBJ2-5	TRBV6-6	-	TGTGCCAGCAGTTACTTGGGGGGCTCGCGGACCCAGTACTTC	CASSYLGGSRTQYF
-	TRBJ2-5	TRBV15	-	TGTGCCACCAGCAGAGTTCGGACGCCACAAGAGACCCAGTACTTC	CATSRVRTPQETQYF
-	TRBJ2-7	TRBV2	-	TGTGCCAGCAGTGGGGCCTCATACTCCTACGAGCAGTACTTC	CASSGASYSYEQYF
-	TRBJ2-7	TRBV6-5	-	TGTGCCAGCAGCCCCTTGGGGGGCCACTACGAGCAGTACTTC	CASSPLGGHYEQYF
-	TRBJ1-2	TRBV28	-	TGTGCCACCGAAGGACAGAGGCCGGGGGGCTACACCTTC	CATEGQRPGGYTF
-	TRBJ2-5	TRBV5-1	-	TGCGCCAGCAGCTTTAATCCAGGGAGTGAGACCCAGTACTTC	CASSFNPGSETQYF
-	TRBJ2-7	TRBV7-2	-	TGTGCCAGCAGCTTAGTCCGGGGGCTCGAGCAGTACTTC	CASSLVRGLEQYF
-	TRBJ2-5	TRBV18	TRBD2	TGTGCCAGCTCACCTTCGGGACTAGCGGGAACCGCGGCCCAGTACTTC	CASSPSGLAGTAAQYF
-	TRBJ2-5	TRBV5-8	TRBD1	TGTGCCAGCAGCCGTCCACAGGGGCCGAAACAAGAGACCCAGTACTTC	CASSRPQGPKQETQYF
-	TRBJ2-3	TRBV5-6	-	TGTGCCAGCAGCTCCACCGGGACATCCCGCACAGATACGCAGTATTTT	CASSSTGTSRTDTQYF
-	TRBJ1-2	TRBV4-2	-	TGTGCCAGCAGCCAAGAATGGGACATAAACTATGGCTACACCTTC	CASSQEWDINYGYTF
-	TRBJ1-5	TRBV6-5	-	TGTGCCAGCAGTTTTGGGGTCAATCAGCCCCAGCATTTT	CASSFGVNQPQHF
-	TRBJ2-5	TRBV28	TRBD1	TGTGCCAGCAGTTTTGGTAGGGGGCCCCAGCAAGAGACCCAGTACTTC	CASSFGRGPQQETQYF
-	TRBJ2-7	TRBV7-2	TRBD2	TGTGCCAGCAGCTTTAGCGGGAGGGCCGAAAGGGCTTACTTC	CASSFSGRAERAYF
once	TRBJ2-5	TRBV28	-	TGTGCCAGCAGTCTCCGCAGGAACAGTCAAGAGACCCAGTACTTC	CASSLRRNSQETQYF